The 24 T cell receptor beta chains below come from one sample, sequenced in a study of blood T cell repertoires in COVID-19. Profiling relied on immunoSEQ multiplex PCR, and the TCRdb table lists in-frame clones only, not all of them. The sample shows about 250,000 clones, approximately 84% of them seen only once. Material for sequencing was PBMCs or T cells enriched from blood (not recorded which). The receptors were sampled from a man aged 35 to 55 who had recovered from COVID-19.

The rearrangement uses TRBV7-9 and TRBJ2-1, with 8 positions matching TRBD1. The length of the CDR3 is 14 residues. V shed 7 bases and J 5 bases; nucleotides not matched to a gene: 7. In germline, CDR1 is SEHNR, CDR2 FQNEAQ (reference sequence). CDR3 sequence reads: CASTRTGKNNEQFF. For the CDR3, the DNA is TGTGCCAGCACTAGGACAGGGAAGAACAATGAGCAGTTCTTC.

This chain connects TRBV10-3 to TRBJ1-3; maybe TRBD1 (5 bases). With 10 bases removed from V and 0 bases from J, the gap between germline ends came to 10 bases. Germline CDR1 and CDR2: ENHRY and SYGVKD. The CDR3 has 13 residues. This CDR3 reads CATGWISGNTIYF. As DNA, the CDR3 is TGTGCCACAGGGTGGATCTCTGGAAACACCATATATTTT.

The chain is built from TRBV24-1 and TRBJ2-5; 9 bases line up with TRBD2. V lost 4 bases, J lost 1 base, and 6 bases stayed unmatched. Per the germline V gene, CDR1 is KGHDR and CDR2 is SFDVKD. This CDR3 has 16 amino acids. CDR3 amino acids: CATSDPAGGTQETQYF. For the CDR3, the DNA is TGTGCCACCAGTGACCCAGCGGGAGGTACCCAAGAGACCCAGTACTTC.

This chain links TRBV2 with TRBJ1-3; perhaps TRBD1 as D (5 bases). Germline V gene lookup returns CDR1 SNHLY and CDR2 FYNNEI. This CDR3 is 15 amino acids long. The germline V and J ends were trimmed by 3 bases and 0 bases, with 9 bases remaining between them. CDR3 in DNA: TGTGCCAGCAGTGACCGGGGGTACTCTGGAAACACCATATATTTT. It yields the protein CASSDRGYSGNTIYF.

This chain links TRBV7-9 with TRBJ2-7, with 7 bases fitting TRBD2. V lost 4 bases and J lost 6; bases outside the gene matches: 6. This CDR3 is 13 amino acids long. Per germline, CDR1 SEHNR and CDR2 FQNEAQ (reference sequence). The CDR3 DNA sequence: TGTGCCAGCAGCTGGGAGGGGCCTGCCGAGCAGTACTTC. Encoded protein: CASSWEGPAEQYF.

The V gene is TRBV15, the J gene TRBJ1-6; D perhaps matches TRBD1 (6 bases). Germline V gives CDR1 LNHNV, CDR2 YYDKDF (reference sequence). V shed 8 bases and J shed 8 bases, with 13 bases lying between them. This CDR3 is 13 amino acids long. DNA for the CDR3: TGTGCCACCCGGGGGGGGCGCGATTCACCCCTCCACTTT. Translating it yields CATRGGRDSPLHF.

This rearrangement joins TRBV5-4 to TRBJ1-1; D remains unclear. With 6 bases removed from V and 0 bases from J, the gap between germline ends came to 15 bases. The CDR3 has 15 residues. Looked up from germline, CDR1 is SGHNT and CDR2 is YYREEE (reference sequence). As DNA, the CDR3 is TGTGCCAGCACCCTGGGCCAACCCATGAACACTGAAGCTTTCTTT. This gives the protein CASTLGQPMNTEAFF.

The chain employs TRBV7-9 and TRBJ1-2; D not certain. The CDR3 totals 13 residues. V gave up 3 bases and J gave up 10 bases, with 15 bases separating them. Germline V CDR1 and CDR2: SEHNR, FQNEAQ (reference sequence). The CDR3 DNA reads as TGTGCCAGCAGCTTTGGGAGGGTGGAGCCCTACACCTTC. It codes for CASSFGRVEPYTF.

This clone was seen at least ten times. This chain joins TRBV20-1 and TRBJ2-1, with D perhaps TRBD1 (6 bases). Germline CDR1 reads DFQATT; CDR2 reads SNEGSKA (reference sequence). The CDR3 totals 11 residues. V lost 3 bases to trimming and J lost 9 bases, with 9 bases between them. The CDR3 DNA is TGCAGTGCTAGCCAGGGGATTGAGCAGTTCTTC. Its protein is CSASQGIEQFF.

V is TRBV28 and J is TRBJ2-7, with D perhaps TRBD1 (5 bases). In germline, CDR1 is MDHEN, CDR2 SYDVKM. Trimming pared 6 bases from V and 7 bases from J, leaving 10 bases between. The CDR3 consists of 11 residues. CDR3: CASRNRQEQYF. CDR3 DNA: TGTGCCAGCAGGAACAGACAGGAGCAGTACTTC.

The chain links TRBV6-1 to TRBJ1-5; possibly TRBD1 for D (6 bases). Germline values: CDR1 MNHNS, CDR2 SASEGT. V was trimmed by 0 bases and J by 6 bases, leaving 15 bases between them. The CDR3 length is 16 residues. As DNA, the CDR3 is TGTGCCAGCAGTGAAGCTTGGGAGGGGGGGACTCAGCCCCAGCATTTT. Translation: CASSEAWEGGTQPQHF.

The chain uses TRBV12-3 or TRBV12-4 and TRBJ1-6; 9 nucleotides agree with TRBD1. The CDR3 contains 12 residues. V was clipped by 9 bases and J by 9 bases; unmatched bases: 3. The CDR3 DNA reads TGTGCCAGTCGACAGGGGGGTTCACCCCTCCACTTT. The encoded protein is CASRQGGSPLHF.

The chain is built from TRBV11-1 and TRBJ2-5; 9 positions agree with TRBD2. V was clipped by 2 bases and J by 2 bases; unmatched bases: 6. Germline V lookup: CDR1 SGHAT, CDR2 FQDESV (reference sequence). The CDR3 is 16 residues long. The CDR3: CASSLRAGGGQETQYF. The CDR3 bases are TGTGCCAGCAGCTTACGGGCGGGAGGGGGGCAAGAGACCCAGTACTTC.

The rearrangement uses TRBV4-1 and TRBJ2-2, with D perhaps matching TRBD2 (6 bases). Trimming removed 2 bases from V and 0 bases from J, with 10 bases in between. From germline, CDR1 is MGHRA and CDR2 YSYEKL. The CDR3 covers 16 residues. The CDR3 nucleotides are TGCGCCAGCAGCCAACCCGGGACTCCGAACACCGGGGAGCTGTTTTTT. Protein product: CASSQPGTPNTGELFF.

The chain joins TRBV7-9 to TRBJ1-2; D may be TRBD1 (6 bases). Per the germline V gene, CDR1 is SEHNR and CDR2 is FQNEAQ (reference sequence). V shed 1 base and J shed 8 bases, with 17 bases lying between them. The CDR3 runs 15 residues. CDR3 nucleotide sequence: TGTGCCAGCAGCTTAGAGGCGGCGGGGGCAGGGGGCTACACCTTC. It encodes CASSLEAAGAGGYTF.

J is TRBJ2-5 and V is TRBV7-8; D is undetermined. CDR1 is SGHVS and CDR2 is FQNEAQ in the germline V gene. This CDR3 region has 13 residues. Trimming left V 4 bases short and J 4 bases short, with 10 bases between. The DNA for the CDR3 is TGTGCCAGCAGCTCGATGCGGAGAGAGACCCAGTACTTC. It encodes CASSSMRRETQYF.

The CDR3 reads CASSHSRELWEQYF. The CDR3 DNA reads as TGTGCCAGCAGTCACTCTCGAGAGCTCTGGGAGCAGTACTTC. The V and J genes are TRBV27 and TRBJ2-7; D is uncertain. Germline V CDR1 and CDR2: MNHEY, SMNVEV (reference sequence). V was shortened by 5 bases and J by 7 bases, with 18 bases between the two germline ends. The CDR3 is made up of 14 amino acids.

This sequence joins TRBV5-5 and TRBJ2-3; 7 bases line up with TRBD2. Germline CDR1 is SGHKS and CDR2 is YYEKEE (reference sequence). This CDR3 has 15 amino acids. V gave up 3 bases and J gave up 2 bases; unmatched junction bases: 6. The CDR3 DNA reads TGTGCCAGCAGCTCCCGGGACTACAACACAGATACGCAGTATTTT. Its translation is CASSSRDYNTDTQYF.

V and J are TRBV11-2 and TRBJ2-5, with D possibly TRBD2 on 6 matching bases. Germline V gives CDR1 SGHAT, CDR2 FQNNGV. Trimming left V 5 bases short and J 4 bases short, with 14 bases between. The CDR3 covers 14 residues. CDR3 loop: CASSAPGLAETQYF. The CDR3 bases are TGTGCCAGCAGCGCTCCGGGACTGGCAGAGACCCAGTACTTC.

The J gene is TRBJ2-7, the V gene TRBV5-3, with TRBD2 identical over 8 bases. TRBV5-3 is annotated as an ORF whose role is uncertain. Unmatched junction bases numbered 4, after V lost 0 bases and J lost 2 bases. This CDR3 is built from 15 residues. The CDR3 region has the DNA TGTGCCAGAAGCTTGGCGGGGGGGGCCGCCTACGAGCAGTACTTC. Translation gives CARSLAGGAAYEQYF.

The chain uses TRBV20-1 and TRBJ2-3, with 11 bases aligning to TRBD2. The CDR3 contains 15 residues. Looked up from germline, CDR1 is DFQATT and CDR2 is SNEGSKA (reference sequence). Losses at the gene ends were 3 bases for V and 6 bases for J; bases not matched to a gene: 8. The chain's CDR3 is CSASLVAGGGDTQYF. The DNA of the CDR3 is TGCAGTGCTAGTCTCGTAGCGGGAGGGGGGGATACGCAGTATTTT.

DNA for the CDR3: TGTGCCAGCAGTGAGGCTGGTCCCTACAATGAGCAGTTCTTC. Its protein is CASSEAGPYNEQFF. The chain couples TRBV25-1 to TRBJ2-1; no reliable D call. The germline V and J ends were trimmed by 3 bases and 2 bases, with 8 bases remaining between them. The CDR3 is 14 residues long. Per germline, CDR1 MGHDK and CDR2 SYGVNS.

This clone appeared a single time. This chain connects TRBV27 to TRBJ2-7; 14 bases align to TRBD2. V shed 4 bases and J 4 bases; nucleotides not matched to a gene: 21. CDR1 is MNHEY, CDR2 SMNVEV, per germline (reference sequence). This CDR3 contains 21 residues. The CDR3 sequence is CASSSHRRGLAGGISRYEQYF. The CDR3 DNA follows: TGTGCCAGCAGTTCCCACCGACGCGGACTAGCGGGAGGTATAAGTCGTTACGAGCAGTACTTC.

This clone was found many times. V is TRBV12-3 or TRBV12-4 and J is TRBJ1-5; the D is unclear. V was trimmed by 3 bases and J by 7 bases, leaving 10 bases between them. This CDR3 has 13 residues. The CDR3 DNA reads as TGTGCCAGCAGTTTTTTGGCAACGCAGCCCCAGCATTTT. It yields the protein CASSFLATQPQHF.